This T cell receptor (beta chain) was captured by sequencing in a study of T cell repertoires in cytomegalovirus infection. With respect to this clonotype: As yet, its antigen is unknown.

TCRdb re-called the reads with MiXCR, one entry per CDR3 protein. The sample yields roughly 500,000 distinct CDR3 sequences, about 44% seen once. Unmatched junction bases numbered 7, after V lost 4 bases and J lost 8 bases. Germline assignment: CDR1 LNHDA and CDR2 SQIVND (reference sequence). The CDR3 is 16 residues long. The chain joins TRBV19 to TRBJ2-1; 14 nucleotides align to TRBD2. The specimen was cultured PBMCs, collected from culture after CMV antigen stimulation. This clonotype was obtained from a human donor in good health (CMV status not recorded). Some clones in this sample may be carry-over from other donors' samples. This CDR3 is CASSRGLAGVIDEQFF. The CDR3 region has the DNA TGTGCCAGTAGTAGGGGACTAGCGGGAGTTATAGATGAGCAGTTCTTC.